A selection of T cell receptor beta chains follows, all from one sample in a study of regulatory T cells in long-lasting Graves disease. TCRdb reanalysed the multiplex PCR reads using MiXCR and keeps one entry per CDR3 protein. This table has some 600,000 distinct CDR3 sequences, around 16% appearing once. These same data were also listed under a study on T cells in Graves' hyperthyroidism and ophthalmopathy.

The input for sequencing was peripheral blood mononuclear cells (PBMCs), taken at new diagnosis, from a patient treated with antithyroid drugs. The receptor set was obtained from a young man with Graves disease. The CDR3 runs from the conserved cysteine through the conserved F or W. A D gene is named only where the DNA matches it firmly. Expanded clones get a size class; other rows say once, few or many, or leave the size out.

TRBJ1-5,NA,TRBV20-1,many,TGCAGTGCTAGGGAGACAGGCGGACAGCCCCAGCATTTT,CSARETGGQPQHF
TRBJ2-7,TRBD2,TRBV7-8,few,TGTGCCAGCAGCTTACCTGGACTAGCGGGAGTTGAGTACGAGCAGTACTTC,CASSLPGLAGVEYEQYF
TRBJ1-3,NA,TRBV25-1,few,TGTGCCAGCAGTGTACCGGGCTCTGGAAACACCATATATTTT,CASSVPGSGNTIYF
TRBJ2-1,NA,TRBV7-6,many,TGTGCCAGCAGCCGAGGGACTGATGGGGGTGAGCAGTTCTTC,CASSRGTDGGEQFF
TRBJ2-7,NA,TRBV27,many,TGTGCCAGCAGCTCACGAGGGGTTAAAGACGGCTACGAGCAGTACTTC,CASSSRGVKDGYEQYF
TRBJ2-3,NA,TRBV24-1,few,TGTGCCACCAGTGACCCGACTGGATTTAGCACAGATACGCAGTATTTT,CATSDPTGFSTDTQYF
TRBJ2-1,NA,TRBV10-1,many,TGCGCCAGCAGGTCGGGGAACAATGAGCAGTTCTTC,CASRSGNNEQFF
TRBJ1-1,NA,TRBV18,many,TGTGCCAGCAGCCGTGACGTGAACACTGAAGCTTTCTTT,CASSRDVNTEAFF
TRBJ2-7,NA,TRBV30,many,TGTGCCTGGCATTCGAAGGTCTCCTACGAGCAGTACTTC,CAWHSKVSYEQYF
TRBJ1-6,NA,TRBV11-2,few,TGTGCCAGCAGCTTAGATCTATGGTATAATTCACCCCTCCACTTT,CASSLDLWYNSPLHF
TRBJ2-2,TRBD1,TRBV27,many,TGTGCCAGCAGTTTCGGACAGGGGAACACCGGGGAGCTGTTTTTT,CASSFGQGNTGELFF
TRBJ1-1,NA,TRBV12-3/TRBV12-4,many,TGTGCCAGCAGCAATACCAGCGTGAACACTGAAGCTTTCTTT,CASSNTSVNTEAFF
TRBJ2-7,NA,TRBV7-9,many,TGTGCCAGCAGCAAACGGGAAAACTACGAGCAGTACTTC,CASSKRENYEQYF
TRBJ1-1,NA,TRBV18,many,TGTGCCAGCTCACCAGTGGCGGATTTGAACACTGAAGCTTTCTTT,CASSPVADLNTEAFF
TRBJ1-1,NA,TRBV27,NA,TGTGCCAGCAGTTCCCTACCACAAGCTAAGAACACTGAAGCTTTCTTT,CASSSLPQAKNTEAFF
TRBJ2-7,TRBD1,TRBV9,many,TGTGCCAGCAGCAGCGCCGGGACAGCCTACGAGCAGTACTTC,CASSSAGTAYEQYF
TRBJ2-3,NA,TRBV2,many,TGTGCCAGCAGTGACGACACAGATACGCAGTATTTT,CASSDDTDTQYF
TRBJ1-2,TRBD1,TRBV12-3/TRBV12-4,many,TGTGCCAGCAGTCCCGGGACAGGGGGCGGCAGCTATGGCTACACCTTC,CASSPGTGGGSYGYTF
TRBJ2-2,NA,TRBV12-3/TRBV12-4,few,TGTGCCAGCATACGGGAGAACACCGGGGAGCTGTTTTTT,CASIRENTGELFF
TRBJ2-2,TRBD2,TRBV2,many,TGTGCCAGCACGGGACTAGCGGGCGACACCGGGGAGCTGTTTTTT,CASTGLAGDTGELFF
TRBJ1-2,NA,TRBV30,NA,TGTGCCTGGAGCGACTACCGGACGGGCTACACCTTC,CAWSDYRTGYTF
TRBJ2-3,TRBD2,TRBV27,few,TGTGCCACCGCGACTAGCGGGGGTAGCACAGATACGCAGTATTTT,CATATSGGSTDTQYF
TRBJ2-1,TRBD1,TRBV6-1,NA,TGTGCCAGCAGCTCCGGGACAGGGGGCTCCTACAATGAGCAGTTCTTC,CASSSGTGGSYNEQFF
TRBJ1-1,NA,TRBV5-1,NA,TGCGCCAGCAGCCACCTGGATGGAAGTACTGAAGCTTTCTTT,CASSHLDGSTEAFF
TRBJ1-6,NA,TRBV7-2,NA,TGTGCCAGCAGCTTAGGACAGGCGAATAATTCACCCCTCCACTTT,CASSLGQANNSPLHF
TRBJ2-7,TRBD2,TRBV9,few,TGTGCCAGCAGCCCTCGACTAGCGGCCTACGAGCAGTACTTC,CASSPRLAAYEQYF
TRBJ1-1,NA,TRBV7-3,NA,TGTGCCAGCAGCTTGGGCGGACCAGGGAACACTGAAGCTTTCTTT,CASSLGGPGNTEAFF
TRBJ1-6,NA,TRBV10-3,NA,TGTGCCATCAGTGCGGGCCCCAGGGGCAGTTCACCCCTCCACTTT,CAISAGPRGSSPLHF
TRBJ2-3,TRBD2,TRBV12-3/TRBV12-4,NA,TGTGCCAGCAGTTTTTCACGGGAGGGGGGGGTCACAGATACGCAGTATTTT,CASSFSREGGVTDTQYF
TRBJ2-3,NA,TRBV12-3/TRBV12-4,many,TGTGCCAGCAGCCCCGGGAGTTTTAGCACAGATACGCAGTATTTT,CASSPGSFSTDTQYF
TRBJ1-1,NA,TRBV5-1,many,TGCGCCAGCAGCTTTACTGGGACGGGGAACACTGAAGCTTTCTTT,CASSFTGTGNTEAFF
TRBJ2-6,NA,TRBV5-1,NA,TGCGCCAGCAGCTCAACAACTTCTGGGGCCAACGTCCTGACTTTC,CASSSTTSGANVLTF
TRBJ2-1,NA,TRBV7-9,NA,TGTGCCAGCAGCTCGGCGGGACAGTTGACTGAGCAGTTCTTC,CASSSAGQLTEQFF
TRBJ2-1,TRBD2,TRBV20-1,NA,TGCAGCACCGATCGGGGACTAGCGGGACGCTCCTACAATGAGCAGTTCTTC,CSTDRGLAGRSYNEQFF